Shown below are 12 T cell receptor beta chains from a single sample sequenced in a study of Ad26.COV2.S vaccination and SARS-CoV-2 variants. Profiling relied on immunoSEQ multiplex PCR, and the TCRdb table lists in-frame clones only, not all of them. This table holds hundreds of thousands of clones, more than 70% found once. The treatment is: about 20 received Ad26.COV2.S at low or high dose, single or two shots; roughly 5 received placebo; per-sample allocation not given. The investigators took samples on day 63 after the first vaccine or placebo injection. The sample in question was peripheral blood, obtained in a trial of Ad26.COV2.S vaccine versus placebo. The receptors here all came from a person between 18 and 65 years old who received the Ad26.COV2.S COVID-19 vaccine or a placebo.

This clone came up a few times. This chain connects TRBV19 to TRBJ1-2; tentatively, D is TRBD1 (5 bases). Germline CDR1 reads LNHDA; CDR2 reads SQIVND (reference sequence). The CDR3 extends over 17 amino acids. Trimming removed 3 bases at V and 2 bases at J, with 19 bases between. The CDR3 DNA is TGTGCCAGTAGTATTACTCCTCCAGATGCAGGGAACTATGGCTACACCTTC. This sequence encodes CASSITPPDAGNYGYTF.

V gene TRBV7-9 combines with J gene TRBJ1-2; D gene unclear. Trimming shortened V by 1 base and J by 4 bases, and 7 bases separated the two germline ends. The germline V gene encodes CDR1 SEHNR and CDR2 FQNEAQ (reference sequence). The length of the CDR3 is 13 residues. DNA for the CDR3: TGTGCCAGCAGCTTAGTCGGGATCTATGGCTACACCTTC. It translates to CASSLVGIYGYTF.

The chain is built from TRBV27 and TRBJ2-7, with D possibly being TRBD1 or TRBD2 (5 bases each). CDR1 and CDR2 from the germline V gene are MNHEY and SMNVEV (reference sequence). The V end was cut by 2 bases, the J end by 2 bases, with 13 bases between. The CDR3 covers 15 residues. The CDR3 sequence is CASSLKGTPPYEQYF. CDR3 coding DNA: TGTGCCAGCAGTTTAAAAGGGACGCCTCCCTACGAGCAGTACTTC.

V gene TRBV25-1 combines with J gene TRBJ2-5, with TRBD2 as a possible D gene (7 bases). Trimming shortened V by 3 bases and J by 5 bases, and 16 bases separated the two germline ends. CDR3 length: 15 amino acids. Germline CDR1 is MGHDK and CDR2 is SYGVNS. The CDR3 bases are TGTGCCAGCAGTGATGCGGGGGCTCGGTTGGAGACCCAGTACTTC. Amino acid sequence: CASSDAGARLETQYF.

This clone was seen only a few times. The rearrangement uses TRBV13 and TRBJ2-2, with unresolved D. Trimming pared 5 bases from V and 2 bases from J, leaving 9 bases between. CDR3 length equals 14 residues. Germline CDR1 PRHDT, CDR2 FYEKMQ (reference sequence). The CDR3, as DNA: TGTGCCAGCAGCATCGGGCCTAACACCGGGGAGCTGTTTTTT. It encodes CASSIGPNTGELFF. The variable domain in full, with the rest retrieved from reference TRBV13 and TRBJ2-2, is AAGVIQSPRHLIKEKRETATLKCYPIPRHDTVYWYQQGPGQDPQFLISFYEKMQSDKGSIPDRFSAQQFSDYHSELNMSSLELGDSALYFCASSIGPNTGELFFGEGSRLTVL.

This chain links TRBV7-2 with TRBJ2-7; 9 bases are a match to TRBD1. CDR3 length: 14 residues. V was clipped by 1 base and J by 6 bases; unmatched bases: 4. Germline V gene data show CDR1 as SGHTA and CDR2 as FQGNSA. CDR3 DNA: TGTGCCAGCAGCTTAGGAGACAGGGGGATCGAGCAGTACTTC. Protein product: CASSLGDRGIEQYF.

V is TRBV6-6 and J is TRBJ2-5, with D unresolved. V was cut by 5 bases and J by 2 bases, with 9 bases left in between. The CDR3 length is 13 residues. Germline CDR1 reads MNHNY; CDR2 reads SVGAGI (reference sequence). Here the CDR3 reads CASSTGLQETQYF. The CDR3, as DNA: TGTGCCAGCAGTACCGGTCTGCAAGAGACCCAGTACTTC.

V usage is TRBV7-2 and J usage is TRBJ1-5, with a tentative D call TRBD1 (6 bases). The CDR3 consists of 16 residues. V was cut by 5 bases and J by 0 bases, with 14 bases left in between. Looked up from germline, CDR1 is SGHTA and CDR2 is FQGNSA. The CDR3 here is CASSPFQGYSNQPQHF. The CDR3, as DNA: TGTGCCAGCAGCCCCTTCCAGGGGTATAGCAATCAGCCCCAGCATTTT.

This chain connects TRBV2 to TRBJ2-7; 7 bases line up with TRBD1. The CDR3 is 16 amino acids. Germline loops: CDR1 SNHLY, CDR2 FYNNEI. The V and J ends lost 4 bases and 3 bases, in that order; junction bases with no gene match: 12. CDR3 amino acids: CASSARQGFGNYEQYF. The CDR3 region has the DNA TGTGCCAGCAGTGCCCGACAGGGTTTTGGTAACTACGAGCAGTACTTC.

This rearrangement joins TRBV5-1 to TRBJ1-2; 7 bases line up with TRBD1. The CDR3 contains 14 residues. V lost 0 bases to trimming and J lost 3 bases; unmatched junction nucleotides: 2. Germline CDR1 SGHRS, CDR2 YFSETQ. This CDR3 reads CASSLGDRYYGYTF. For the CDR3, the DNA is TGCGCCAGCAGCTTGGGGGACAGATACTATGGCTACACCTTC. The variable domain in full, completed from reference TRBV5-1 and TRBJ1-2, reads KAGVTQTPRYLIKTRGQQVTLSCSPISGHRSVSWYQQTPGQGLQFLFEYFSETQRNKGNFPGRFSGRQFSNSRSEMNVSTLELGDSALYLCASSLGDRYYGYTFGSGTRLTVV.

The chain has TRBV7-3 and TRBJ2-2, with TRBD2 matching over 8 bases. The CDR3 contains 17 residues. Germline CDR1 reads SGHTA; CDR2 reads FQGTGA. The V gene end was trimmed by 1 base and the J gene end by 1 base; junction bases not matched to a gene: 5. The DNA of the CDR3 is TGTGCCAGCAGCTTAATAGCTAGCGGGTGGAACACCGGGGAGCTGTTTTTT. Its translation: CASSLIASGWNTGELFF.

This chain links TRBV18 with TRBJ1-2; D is perhaps TRBD1 (5 bases). Trimming stripped 2 bases from V and 4 bases from J, with 11 bases between. The CDR3 has 14 amino acids. The germline V gene has CDR1 KGHSH and CDR2 LQKENI. The CDR3 DNA reads TGTGCCAGCTCACCAGGGACCCTACCCTATGGCTACACCTTC. The encoded protein is CASSPGTLPYGYTF.